Following are 18 T cell receptor beta chains from one sample sequenced in a study of vaccination and CD4 T cells after COVID-19. Cultured CD4+ T cells had their DNA profiled by the Oncomine TCR Beta short-read assay. TCRdb redid the calling of the PCR reads with MiXCR, one entry per CDR3 protein. Among over 3,000 distinct CDR3 sequences listed, 24% were seen once. Regarding treatment: approximately nine-day PBMC culture with coronavirus spike peptide pools or control peptides (ViraFEST assay). It was before the COVID-19 pandemic (2011-2018) that the unexposed donor's CD4+ T cells were collected. These receptors' antigens are unknown. Material for sequencing was CD4+ T cells from blood, cultured in vitro. These receptors all stem from a human donor in good health.

This clonotype has a handful of counts. The rearrangement joins TRBV5-1 to TRBJ2-2; D remains ambiguous. V was trimmed by 4 bases and J by 7 bases, leaving 11 bases between them. Germline CDR1 SGHRS, CDR2 YFSETQ. The CDR3 is 13 residues long. This CDR3 reads CASSRVGNGELFF. In DNA form, the CDR3 reads TGCGCCAGCAGCCGAGTGGGAAACGGGGAGCTGTTTTTT.

The V gene is TRBV18, the J gene TRBJ2-1; D ambiguous. With 3 bases removed from V and 3 bases from J, the gap between germline ends came to 9 bases. CDR1 is KGHSH and CDR2 is LQKENI in the germline V gene. The CDR3 has 14 residues. CDR3: CASSPRANYNEQFF. The CDR3 DNA reads as TGTGCCAGCTCACCCCGGGCCAACTACAATGAGCAGTTCTTC.

The chain joins TRBV7-8 to TRBJ2-3; 8 nucleotides line up with TRBD1. The CDR3 sequence is 16 residues long. Germline CDR1 is SGHVS and CDR2 is FQNEAQ. Germline trimming cut 4 bases from V and 11 bases from J; bases unmatched to any gene: 17. The CDR3 spells CASSSTPTGTGSMQYF. The CDR3 DNA reads as TGTGCCAGCAGCTCCACCCCTACCGGGACAGGCTCGATGCAGTATTTT.

The chain carries TRBV19 and TRBJ2-2; the match to TRBD1 covers 9 bases. This CDR3 contains 16 residues. Losses at the gene ends were 4 bases for V and 4 bases for J; bases not matched to a gene: 7. Germline CDR1 LNHDA, CDR2 SQIVND (reference sequence). This CDR3 is CASSKHGTGSTGELFF. CDR3 nucleotides: TGTGCCAGTAGTAAACACGGGACAGGGAGCACCGGGGAGCTGTTTTTT. Combining the CDR3 with reference TRBV19 and TRBJ2-2 gives the whole variable domain DGGITQSPKYLFRKEGQNVTLSCEQNLNHDAMYWYRQDPGQGLRLIYYSQIVNDFQKGDIAEGYSVSREKKESFPLTVTSAQKNPTAFYLCASSKHGTGSTGELFFGEGSRLTVL.

This clonotype counts as medium-sized. This chain joins TRBV20-1 and TRBJ2-5, with TRBD2 matching 8 bases. V was pared by 5 bases and J by 5 bases, with 4 bases of the junction left unmatched. Germline loops: CDR1 DFQATT, CDR2 SNEGSKA (reference sequence). This CDR3 is built from 12 residues. CDR3 protein: CSALGREETQYF. The CDR3 DNA follows: TGCAGTGCTCTCGGGAGGGAGGAGACCCAGTACTTC.

The CDR3 DNA follows: TGTGCCATCTACTCTCGACGGGGCAGGGCTGGCTACACCTTC. Translated: CAIYSRRGRAGYTF. This chain connects TRBV10-3 to TRBJ1-2; a possible D gene is TRBD1 (5 bases). Germline CDR1 is ENHRY and CDR2 is SYGVKD. V gave up 8 bases and J gave up 7 bases, with 20 bases separating them. This CDR3 is 14 amino acids long.

The chain recombines TRBV4-1 with TRBJ2-5; no firm D call. Deletions cut 1 base from V and 5 bases from J, with 14 bases between. This CDR3 comprises 15 residues. Germline V gene sequence: CDR1 MGHRA, CDR2 YSYEKL. In nucleotides, the CDR3 is TGCGCCAGCAGCCAAGTCGAAAACCTCCCGGAGACCCAGTACTTC. This sequence encodes CASSQVENLPETQYF.

The chain carries TRBV20-1 and TRBJ2-7; D gene uncertain. Germline CDR1 is DFQATT and CDR2 is SNEGSKA (reference sequence). The V end was cut by 0 bases, the J end by 2 bases, with 8 bases between. The CDR3 extends over 13 amino acids. The CDR3 loop reads CSARDFVTYEQYF. CDR3 DNA: TGCAGTGCTAGAGATTTTGTGACCTACGAGCAGTACTTC.

The chain has TRBV20-1 and TRBJ2-3; TRBD2 matches at 9 bases. This CDR3 is built from 15 residues. The V and J ends lost 3 bases and 2 bases, in that order; junction bases with no gene match: 6. The germline V gene has CDR1 DFQATT and CDR2 SNEGSKA (reference sequence). The CDR3 protein is CSASSPSGNTDTQYF. Written as DNA, the CDR3 is TGCAGTGCTAGCAGTCCTAGCGGGAACACAGATACGCAGTATTTT.

Only a few counts were recorded for this clonotype. V usage is TRBV4-1 and J usage is TRBJ1-5; D not certain. Germline CDR1 and CDR2: MGHRA and YSYEKL. The CDR3 sequence is 14 residues long. V was clipped by 0 bases and J by 9 bases, with 12 bases between them. The CDR3 region has the DNA TGCGCCAGCAGCCAAGATGGTAGTGAGCGGCCCCAGCATTTT. It encodes CASSQDGSERPQHF.

The V gene is TRBV2, the J gene TRBJ2-6; D call uncertain. Germline V CDR1 and CDR2: SNHLY, FYNNEI. The CDR3 consists of 11 residues. V lost 5 bases, J lost 11 bases, and 7 bases lay in between. In DNA, the CDR3 is TGTGCCAGCAGTTACTTTCACGTCCTGACTTTC. Amino acids: CASSYFHVLTF.

This clonotype came up once. The J gene is TRBJ1-2, the V gene TRBV4-3, with 7 bases lining up with TRBD1. Germline CDR1 LGHNA, CDR2 YSLEER. Trimming at V came to 4 bases and at J to 4 bases, leaving 12 bases not matched to a gene. CDR3 length: 16 residues. The CDR3 sequence: CASSPAGTAGAYGYTF. The CDR3 region has the DNA TGCGCCAGCAGCCCCGCTGGGACAGCAGGAGCCTATGGCTACACCTTC.

This clonotype came up once. This chain joins TRBV29-1 and TRBJ2-7; 9 nucleotides match TRBD1. V dropped 6 bases and J dropped 4; count of bases not matched to a gene: 1. The CDR3 has 11 residues. Germline V lookup: CDR1 SQVTM, CDR2 ANQGSEA. DNA of the CDR3: TGCAGCGTCGGGACAGGGTACGAGCAGTACTTC. Its translation is CSVGTGYEQYF.

This clonotype was counted only a few times. This chain joins TRBV11-2 and TRBJ1-2; 12 bases are a match to TRBD1. The CDR3 has 15 amino acids. After removal of 3 bases from V and 8 bases from J, the junction contained 7 bases not matched to a gene. The germline V gene encodes CDR1 SGHAT and CDR2 FQNNGV. This CDR3 is CASSLGQGATYGYTF. The CDR3 region has the DNA TGTGCCAGCAGCTTGGGACAGGGGGCAACTTACGGCTACACCTTC.

This clonotype was seen a few times. The rearrangement links TRBV6-1 to TRBJ2-5; no definite D call. The CDR3 loop spans 14 amino acids. Germline V gene data show CDR1 as MNHNS and CDR2 as SASEGT. V shed 3 bases and J shed 3 bases, with 11 bases lying between them. The CDR3 reads CASSDMGLEETQYF. As DNA, the CDR3 is TGTGCCAGCAGTGACATGGGATTGGAAGAGACCCAGTACTTC.

Only a few counts were recorded for this clonotype. The chain uses TRBV15 and TRBJ2-5; TRBD1 is a possible D gene (6 bases). With 3 bases removed from V and 4 bases from J, the gap between germline ends came to 12 bases. Germline V CDR1 and CDR2: LNHNV, YYDKDF (reference sequence). There are 14 residues in the CDR3. The CDR3, as DNA: TGTGCCACCAGCAGCGCCGGGACATTAGAGACCCAGTACTTC. This sequence encodes CATSSAGTLETQYF.

This chain links TRBV5-1 with TRBJ2-2, with a possible D match to TRBD1 (6 bases). Looked up from germline, CDR1 is SGHRS and CDR2 is YFSETQ. V was trimmed by 0 bases and J by 2 bases, leaving 8 bases between them. CDR3 length equals 15 residues. CDR3 DNA sequence: TGCGCCAGCAGCTTGGGACAGGTCAACACCGGGGAGCTGTTTTTT. This codes for CASSLGQVNTGELFF.

The V call is TRBV2, the J call TRBJ2-7; 8 nucleotides match TRBD1. Germline lookup yields CDR1 SNHLY and CDR2 FYNNEI. V was clipped by 6 bases and J by 0 bases; unmatched bases: 7. The CDR3 has 15 residues. CDR3 region: CASRTIGQGSYEQYF. The CDR3 DNA follows: TGTGCCAGCAGAACTATTGGACAGGGCTCCTACGAGCAGTACTTC.